Below, 7 T cell receptor beta chains from the same sample are listed, as sequenced in a study of cytomegalovirus exposure and HLA in healthy donors. PCR involved 60 Vbeta and 13 Jbeta primers. Measured with immunoSEQ multiplex PCR; TCRdb has only the in-frame clones, and not every one. The sample lists approximately 190,000 clones, under 70% occurring once. The sample consisted of PBMCs. The receptors derive from a man aged 35-49 years in good health and CMV-seropositive.

CDR3 nucleotides: TGTGCCAGCAGGGGGGGAATGGGAGAGACCCAGTACTTC. It is translated as CASRGGMGETQYF. The V and J genes are TRBV2 and TRBJ2-5; D is perhaps TRBD2 (6 bases). V was cut by 6 bases and J by 4 bases, with 12 bases left in between. Germline V gene sequence: CDR1 SNHLY, CDR2 FYNNEI. The CDR3 is 13 amino acids.

This chain joins TRBV10-2 and TRBJ1-2, with D hard to call. The V end lost 7 bases, the J end lost 4 bases, and 13 bases lay between the germline ends. CDR3 length equals 13 residues. The germline CDR1 and CDR2 sequences are WSHSY and SAAADI. In nucleotides, the CDR3 is TGCGCCAGCACCGCGGGCCCCCGCTATGGCTACACCTTC. Its protein is CASTAGPRYGYTF.

This sequence joins TRBV5-4 and TRBJ2-5; the match to TRBD1 covers 9 bases. CDR3 size: 15 residues. Trimming at V came to 3 bases and at J to 4 bases, leaving 7 bases not matched to a gene. Germline V CDR1 and CDR2: SGHNT, YYREEE (reference sequence). CDR3 nucleotides: TGTGCCAGCAGCTCACTCGGGACAGGGTTAGAGACCCAGTACTTC. Translating it yields CASSSLGTGLETQYF. The whole variable domain, remainder taken from reference TRBV5-4 and TRBJ2-5, is ETGVTQSPTHLIKTRGQQVTLRCSSQSGHNTVSWYQQALGQGPQFIFQYYREEENGRGNFPPRFSGLQFPNYSSELNVNALELDDSALYLCASSSLGTGLETQYFGPGTRLLVL.

This clone appeared once. V usage is TRBV7-2 and J usage is TRBJ1-4, with D possibly TRBD1 on 6 matching bases. Germline CDR1 and CDR2: SGHTA and FQGNSA. The CDR3 sequence is 17 residues long. The V end lost 1 base, the J end lost 4 bases, and 16 bases lay between the germline ends. CDR3 residues: CASSLGQSGANNEKLFF. In DNA form, the CDR3 reads TGTGCCAGCAGCTTAGGACAGTCAGGGGCCAATAATGAAAAACTGTTTTTT.

J is TRBJ1-1 and V is TRBV19; no definite D call. This CDR3 is built from 13 residues. Deletions cut 5 bases from V and 1 base from J, with 8 bases between. The V gene's germline CDR1 is LNHDA and CDR2 SQIVND (reference sequence). The CDR3 coding sequence is TGTGCCAGTAGTGCCCCCGGGAACACTGAAGCTTTCTTT. It translates to CASSAPGNTEAFF.

The V gene is TRBV10-3, the J gene TRBJ2-5, with TRBD1 as a possible D gene (5 bases). In germline, CDR1 is ENHRY, CDR2 SYGVKD. V was clipped by 0 bases and J by 1 base, with 9 bases between them. The CDR3 has 15 residues. The chain's CDR3 is CAISESNTGQETQYF. The CDR3 nucleotides read TGTGCCATCAGTGAGTCGAATACAGGCCAAGAGACCCAGTACTTC.

J is TRBJ1-2 and V is TRBV9, with 7 bases matching TRBD1. There are 15 residues in the CDR3. Germline assignment: CDR1 SGDLS and CDR2 YYNGEE. Losses at the gene ends were 3 bases for V and 2 bases for J; bases not matched to a gene: 7. CDR3 coding DNA: TGTGCCAGCAGCGCCGATCCGGGACAGAACTATGGCTACACCTTC. It codes for CASSADPGQNYGYTF.